These 22 T cell receptor beta chains were all obtained from the same sample, sequenced in a study of T cells in localized non-small cell lung cancer. Assay used: immunoSEQ multiplex PCR; TCRdb lists only in-frame clones, some missing. This table holds several hundred clones, 21% found once. Sequenced here: normal lung tissue next to the tumor, sampled before any cancer treatment. The origin of the receptors is a female donor older than 55 with stage II lung adenocarcinoma.

DNA of the CDR3: TGTGCCAGCAGTGTTTCCACAGGGTTTGGAAACACCATATATTTT. It translates to CASSVSTGFGNTIYF. The rearrangement joins TRBV9 to TRBJ1-3; possible D gene TRBD1, 6 bases. V was pared by 5 bases and J by 3 bases, with 15 bases between. In germline, CDR1 is SGDLS, CDR2 YYNGEE. CDR3 length: 15 amino acids.

By proportion, this clone is large. This rearrangement joins TRBV19 to TRBJ2-1; 14 bases are shared with TRBD2. This CDR3 is 15 amino acids long. Germline V gene sequence: CDR1 LNHDA, CDR2 SQIVND (reference sequence). The ends lost 4 bases at V and 4 bases at J; junction bases unmatched: 0. The CDR3 DNA reads as TGTGCCAGTAGTAGACTAGCGGGGGGGTACAATGAGCAGTTCTTC. Its protein is CASSRLAGGYNEQFF.

V is TRBV9 and J is TRBJ2-5, with a tentative D call TRBD1 (5 bases). This CDR3 comprises 15 residues. Germline CDR1 and CDR2: SGDLS and YYNGEE. Trimming took off 4 bases at V and 5 bases at J, with 18 bases between the two ends. CDR3 loop: CASSPSLSPGETQYF. The CDR3 coding sequence is TGTGCCAGCAGCCCATCGCTTAGCCCAGGGGAGACCCAGTACTTC.

This CDR3 reads CASSERTTNYGYTF. DNA of the CDR3: TGTGCCAGTAGTGAAAGGACAACGAACTATGGCTACACCTTC. The V call is TRBV19, the J call TRBJ1-2, with D possibly being TRBD1 (5 bases). Trimming took 5 bases from V and 2 from J, leaving 12 bases between them. The CDR3 is 14 residues long. From germline, CDR1 is LNHDA and CDR2 SQIVND (reference sequence). The full variable domain, in which reference TRBV19 and TRBJ1-2 provide the parts outside the CDR3, is DGGITQSPKYLFRKEGQNVTLSCEQNLNHDAMYWYRQDPGQGLRLIYYSQIVNDFQKGDIAEGYSVSREKKESFPLTVTSAQKNPTAFYLCASSERTTNYGYTFGSGTRLTVV.

This clone appeared a few times. The rearrangement uses TRBV28 and TRBJ1-2, with TRBD1 identical over 8 bases. The CDR3 extends over 14 amino acids. Unmatched junction bases numbered 10, after V lost 5 bases and J lost 8 bases. Germline values: CDR1 MDHEN, CDR2 SYDVKM. This chain's CDR3 is CASSPNDRGMGYTF. Here the CDR3 DNA reads TGTGCCAGCAGTCCAAACGACAGGGGTATGGGCTACACCTTC.

The rearrangement joins TRBV6-8 to TRBJ1-2; a weak D match, TRBD1 (5 bases). Germline-derived CDR1 and CDR2 are MNHGY and SAAAGT. The CDR3 consists of 15 residues. The ends were cut back, 6 bases at V and 7 bases at J, with 21 bases in the middle. Here the CDR3 DNA reads TGTGCCAGCAGCCGAAGTAGACAGCCTAGGGGTGGCTACACCTTC. This translates into CASSRSRQPRGGYTF.

In this sample, this clone turned up a few times. In DNA form, the CDR3 reads TGTGCCTGGACGCGGACAGGGTGGACGAACACTGAAGCTTTCTTT. Translating it yields CAWTRTGWTNTEAFF. The chain is built from TRBV30 and TRBJ1-1; 8 positions match TRBD1. The CDR3 runs to 15 residues. V trimming: 4 bases; J trimming: 1 base; junction bases outside the gene matches: 8. Germline V gives CDR1 GTSNPN, CDR2 SVGIG (reference sequence).

V usage is TRBV7-1 and J usage is TRBJ1-1; D remains ambiguous. TRBV7-1 has ORF status, its function being uncertain. This CDR3 has 13 residues. Deletions cut 4 bases from V and 4 bases from J, with 10 bases between. The CDR3 nucleotides are TGTGCCAGCAGCTTAAAGGACCGCACTGAAGCTTTCTTT. Translation gives CASSLKDRTEAFF.

This chain joins TRBV6-8 and TRBJ2-1; 10 nucleotides line up with TRBD2. Germline-derived CDR1 and CDR2 are MNHGY and SAAAGT. CDR3 size: 17 residues. With 2 bases clipped from V and 7 bases from J, the junction kept 11 bases outside the gene matches. This CDR3 reads CASSYAKLAGGRNEQFF. In DNA form, the CDR3 reads TGTGCCAGCAGTTACGCAAAATTAGCGGGGGGAAGGAATGAGCAGTTCTTC.

By share, this clone counts as medium-sized. The rearrangement links TRBV11-3 to TRBJ1-2; D is unclear. Germline assignment: CDR1 SGHNT and CDR2 YENEEA. Trimming removed 3 bases from V and 6 bases from J, with 14 bases in between. CDR3 size: 14 residues. The CDR3 bases are TGTGCCAGCAGCTTGGCCCCACTAGGAAATGGCTACACCTTC. It translates to CASSLAPLGNGYTF.

This clone is labeled medium-sized. The rearrangement uses TRBV4-1 and TRBJ2-7, with D perhaps TRBD1 (6 bases). V was pared by 0 bases and J by 3 bases, with 15 bases between. From germline, CDR1 is MGHRA and CDR2 YSYEKL. This CDR3 has 16 amino acids. The CDR3 sequence is CASSQEPRQAHYEQYF. The DNA of the CDR3 is TGCGCCAGCAGCCAAGAACCACGACAGGCCCACTACGAGCAGTACTTC.

In this sample, this clone turned up a few times. The chain uses TRBV28 and TRBJ2-1; 12 bases are shared with TRBD2. The CDR3 totals 15 residues. The germline gives CDR1 MDHEN, CDR2 SYDVKM. With 6 bases clipped from V and 8 bases from J, the junction kept 8 bases outside the gene matches. The CDR3 loop is CASRVTSGRAYEQFF. As DNA, the CDR3 is TGTGCCAGCAGGGTGACTAGCGGGAGAGCGTATGAGCAGTTCTTC. The whole variable domain, remainder taken from reference TRBV28 and TRBJ2-1, is DVKVTQSSRYLVKRTGEKVFLECVQDMDHENMFWYRQDPGLGLRLIYFSYDVKMKEKGDIPEGYSVSREKKERFSLILESASTNQTSMYLCASRVTSGRAYEQFFGPGTRLTVL.

The chain employs TRBV5-1 and TRBJ1-1, with 9 bases aligning to TRBD1. The CDR3 is made up of 15 amino acids. The germline V gene has CDR1 SGHRS and CDR2 YFSETQ. The V gene end was trimmed by 3 bases and the J gene end by 4 bases; junction bases not matched to a gene: 7. The CDR3 sequence is CASSWSGQGSTEAFF. The CDR3 DNA is TGCGCCAGCAGCTGGAGTGGACAGGGGAGCACTGAAGCTTTCTTT.

This clone was counted a few times. The gene calls are TRBV9 and TRBJ2-6; D gene uncertain. CDR3 length: 15 amino acids. Germline CDR1 is SGDLS and CDR2 is YYNGEE. Trimming cost V 4 bases and J 0 bases, with 8 bases left between them. CDR3 amino acids: CASSPRVSGANVLTF. The DNA of the CDR3 is TGTGCCAGCAGCCCCCGGGTCTCTGGGGCCAACGTCCTGACTTTC. Combining the CDR3 with reference TRBV9 and TRBJ2-6 gives the whole variable domain DSGVTQTPKHLITATGQRVTLRCSPRSGDLSVYWYQQSLDQGLQFLIQYYNGEERAKGNILERFSAQQFPDLHSELNLSSLELGDSALYFCASSPRVSGANVLTFGAGSRLTVL.

This clone is labeled large (0.1 to 1%). V usage is TRBV9 and J usage is TRBJ1-2; weak D call: TRBD1 (6 bases). Germline CDR1 SGDLS, CDR2 YYNGEE. The CDR3 covers 15 residues. V lost 5 bases to trimming and J lost 6 bases, with 20 bases between them. The DNA for the CDR3 is TGTGCCAGCAGTGACAGCGAAGGGGGAAAGGATGGCTACACCTTC. This gives the protein CASSDSEGGKDGYTF.

This clone was observed a handful of times. The chain carries TRBV9 and TRBJ1-1, with D possibly matching TRBD1 (5 bases). The length of the CDR3 is 16 residues. Per germline, CDR1 SGDLS and CDR2 YYNGEE. Trimming pared 7 bases from V and 6 bases from J, leaving 25 bases between. Here the CDR3 DNA reads TGTGCCAGCGGGGACGCGGGGGGAGGTATATCAGCTGAAGCTTTCTTT. It specifies CASGDAGGGISAEAFF.

This rearrangement joins TRBV5-1 to TRBJ2-1; 8 bases are shared with TRBD1. After removal of 4 bases from V and 4 bases from J, the junction contained 7 bases not matched to a gene. The CDR3 is 15 residues long. Germline CDR1 reads SGHRS; CDR2 reads YFSETQ. The CDR3, as DNA: TGCGCCAGCAGCAAAGGACAGGGCGCGTACAATGAGCAGTTCTTC. As protein: CASSKGQGAYNEQFF.

The V call is TRBV6-8, the J call TRBJ2-7, with TRBD2 matching 11 bases. CDR1 is MNHGY, CDR2 SAAAGT, per germline. J was trimmed by 3 bases and V by 2 bases; bases with no gene match: 0. The CDR3 is 14 amino acids. Written as DNA, the CDR3 is TGTGCCAGCAGTTACGGGACTAGCGGCTACGAGCAGTACTTC. As protein: CASSYGTSGYEQYF.

The chain combines TRBV5-1 with TRBJ2-7; D not resolved. V lost 0 bases, J lost 3 bases, and 16 bases lay in between. The CDR3 is 16 residues long. Germline-derived CDR1 and CDR2 are SGHRS and YFSETQ. DNA of the CDR3: TGCGCCAGCAGCTTGGTAGGGTTCCCAGCAGGCTACGAGCAGTACTTC. The encoded protein is CASSLVGFPAGYEQYF.

In its sample, this clone ranks as large. This chain joins TRBV6-8 and TRBJ1-4, with D hard to call. This CDR3 is built from 13 residues. Germline values: CDR1 MNHGY, CDR2 SAAAGT. Trimming pared 5 bases from V and 8 bases from J, leaving 12 bases between. The CDR3 loop is CASSPLGGEKLFF. The CDR3 nucleotides are TGTGCCAGCAGTCCACTGGGAGGAGAAAAACTGTTTTTT.

This clone qualifies as large. V gene TRBV12-5 combines with J gene TRBJ1-4, with D possibly matching TRBD1 (6 bases). The CDR3 totals 14 residues. Germline V CDR1 and CDR2: LGHNT, FRNRAP. The V and J ends lost 6 bases and 1 base respectively, with 9 bases between them. In nucleotides, the CDR3 is TGTGCTAGTGGCCTGACAGGAACTAATGAAAAACTGTTTTTT. As protein: CASGLTGTNEKLFF.

The J gene is TRBJ1-5, the V gene TRBV28; no clear D. Trimming removed 10 bases at V and 0 bases at J, with 10 bases between. From germline, CDR1 is MDHEN and CDR2 SYDVKM. This CDR3 spans 13 amino acids. The CDR3, as DNA: TGTGCCACCACTTTATTTAGCAATCAGCCCCAGCATTTT. Translated, it gives CATTLFSNQPQHF.